This TCR beta chain was sequenced during a study of T-cell reconstitution after alpha-beta-depleted transplantation in children. Unique molecular identifiers were used in preparing the TCRbeta library. TCRdb redid the calling of the PCR reads with MiXCR, one entry per CDR3 protein. The sample shows about 610,000 distinct CDR3 sequences, more than 9% of them seen only once. The CDR3 length is 14 residues. Germline V gene data show CDR1 as GTSNPN and CDR2 as SVGIG (reference sequence). Trimming removed 0 bases from V and 13 bases from J, with 16 bases in between. The source of this sequence is a human donor who donated a stem cell graft to a child with acute myeloid leukemia. Here the sequenced sample was PBMCs from the stem cell graft donor, taken from the stem cell graft. The J gene is TRBJ1-6, the V gene TRBV30; a possible D gene is TRBD1 (6 bases). The CDR3 region has the DNA TGTGCCTGGAGTGTATCCTCCGGGGGGCGGCCCCTCCACTTT. Encoded protein: CAWSVSSGGRPLHF.